The 29 T cell receptor beta chains given below trace back to one sample, sequenced in a study of PD-L1 blockade in urothelial cancer. Generated by immunoSEQ multiplex PCR, the TCRdb table keeps only in-frame clones and is missing some. Here the sample spans tens of thousands of clones, approximately 87% being singletons. Indicated time point: pretreatment peripheral blood. Material: PBMCs, obtained around atezolizumab (anti-PD-L1) treatment. The receptors originated from a man aged 55 to 69 with urothelial cancer.

The J gene is TRBJ1-5, the V gene TRBV10-3; possible D gene TRBD1, 5 bases. Germline assignment: CDR1 ENHRY and CDR2 SYGVKD. The CDR3 is 14 amino acids. V was cut by 0 bases and J by 3 bases, with 6 bases left in between. The CDR3 reads CAISESQVNQPQHF. In DNA, the CDR3 is TGTGCCATCAGTGAGTCACAGGTCAATCAGCCCCAGCATTTT.

The V and J genes are TRBV10-1 and TRBJ2-3; 7 bases map to TRBD2. The CDR3 totals 14 residues. The germline CDR1 and CDR2 sequences are WNHNN and SYGVQD (reference sequence). The ends lost 3 bases at V and 7 bases at J; junction bases unmatched: 7. The CDR3 region has the DNA TGCGCCAGCAGTGAAAGCGGGAACTTAAATACGCAGTATTTT. Its translation is CASSESGNLNTQYF.

This sequence joins TRBV6-5 and TRBJ1-1; 8 bases align to TRBD1. This CDR3 contains 15 residues. CDR1 is MNHEY, CDR2 SVGAGI, per germline. The V and J ends lost 6 bases and 1 base, in that order; junction bases with no gene match: 7. CDR3 bases: TGTGCCAGCAGCCCCCCCCAGGGGGCGAACACTGAAGCTTTCTTT. Translated, it gives CASSPPQGANTEAFF.

The chain combines TRBV2 with TRBJ2-3; 9 bases line up with TRBD1. Germline trimming cut 7 bases from V and 6 bases from J; bases unmatched to any gene: 2. Germline V gene data show CDR1 as SNHLY and CDR2 as FYNNEI. The CDR3 has 12 amino acids. The CDR3 sequence: CASNDRGDTQYF. DNA for the CDR3: TGTGCCAGCAACGACAGGGGGGATACGCAGTATTTT.

The V and J genes are TRBV28 and TRBJ1-2, with D hard to call. In germline, CDR1 is MDHEN, CDR2 SYDVKM. This CDR3 region has 13 residues. With 7 bases removed from V and 1 base from J, the gap between germline ends came to 10 bases. CDR3 sequence reads: CASTVEGNYGYTF. The CDR3 nucleotides read TGTGCCAGCACCGTTGAGGGTAACTATGGCTACACCTTC.

V usage is TRBV6-5 and J usage is TRBJ1-4, with 7 positions matching TRBD1. Germline assignment: CDR1 MNHEY and CDR2 SVGAGI. CDR3 size: 13 residues. Trimming cost V 6 bases and J 7 bases; bases outside gene matches: 5. Here the CDR3 reads CASRRQGFEKLFF. The DNA for the CDR3 is TGTGCCAGCAGACGACAGGGTTTTGAAAAACTGTTTTTT.

The count of this clone is one. The chain joins TRBV9 to TRBJ2-1, with 8 bases fitting TRBD2. The CDR3 is made up of 15 amino acids. Germline loops: CDR1 SGDLS, CDR2 YYNGEE. Trimming at V came to 0 bases and at J to 3 bases, leaving 2 bases not matched to a gene. The CDR3 loop is CASSVGLAGYNEQFF. Here the CDR3 DNA reads TGTGCCAGCAGCGTAGGCCTAGCGGGCTACAATGAGCAGTTCTTC.

The chain combines TRBV10-1 with TRBJ2-5; TRBD1 aligns across 8 bases. The germline V gene has CDR1 WNHNN and CDR2 SYGVQD (reference sequence). Trimming at V came to 3 bases and at J to 3 bases, leaving 6 bases not matched to a gene. The CDR3 is made up of 15 amino acids. CDR3 protein: CASSDPGQVEETQYF. Written as DNA, the CDR3 is TGCGCCAGCAGTGACCCGGGACAGGTGGAAGAGACCCAGTACTTC.

The J gene is TRBJ2-3, the V gene TRBV5-1, with D possibly TRBD1 on 6 matching bases. Trimming shortened V by 3 bases and J by 0 bases, and 14 bases separated the two germline ends. CDR1 and CDR2 (germline): SGHRS, YFSETQ. The CDR3 totals 16 residues. CDR3 sequence reads: CASSWFGTQSTDTQYF. The CDR3 DNA sequence: TGCGCCAGCAGCTGGTTCGGGACACAGAGCACAGATACGCAGTATTTT.

The chain links TRBV7-8 to TRBJ2-3; TRBD2 agrees at 7 bases. Looked up from germline, CDR1 is SGHVS and CDR2 is FQNEAQ. The CDR3 spans 15 residues. Trimming took 2 bases from V and 3 from J; bases not matched to a gene: 5. The CDR3 region is CASSLRGSATDTQYF. The DNA for the CDR3 is TGTGCCAGCAGCTTACGCGGGAGTGCGACAGATACGCAGTATTTT.

This clone was found once. V usage is TRBV4-3 and J usage is TRBJ2-1; TRBD2 matches at 13 bases. Germline V lookup: CDR1 LGHNA, CDR2 YSLEER. The CDR3 consists of 16 residues. The V gene end was trimmed by 0 bases and the J gene end by 6 bases; junction bases not matched to a gene: 2. The DNA for the CDR3 is TGCGCCAGCAGCCAAGACACTAGCGGGAGGGCCAATGAGCAGTTCTTC. Protein sequence: CASSQDTSGRANEQFF.

This sequence joins TRBV4-3 and TRBJ2-7, with TRBD2 identical over 8 bases. V trimming: 0 bases; J trimming: 6 bases; junction bases outside the gene matches: 4. CDR3 length: 14 residues. Per the germline V gene, CDR1 is LGHNA and CDR2 is YSLEER. CDR3 coding DNA: TGCGCCAGCAGCCAAGAGCGGGAGGCTATCGAGCAGTACTTC. Translation: CASSQEREAIEQYF.

The V and J genes are TRBV6-6 and TRBJ2-1; 9 nucleotides align to TRBD2. The CDR3 sequence is 15 residues long. The J segment lost 3 bases and the V segment lost 4 bases, leaving 4 bases of the junction unmatched. Germline values: CDR1 MNHNY, CDR2 SVGAGI (reference sequence). Here the CDR3 DNA reads TGTGCCAGCAGTTTAGCGGGAGTTGACTACAATGAGCAGTTCTTC. Its protein is CASSLAGVDYNEQFF.

The chain has TRBV7-7 and TRBJ2-2; 10 positions match TRBD1. The V gene's germline CDR1 is SSHAT and CDR2 FNYEAQ (reference sequence). This CDR3 comprises 15 residues. As DNA, the CDR3 is TGTGCTATCATGACAGGGGGCTCGAACACCGGGGAGCTGTTTTTT. Amino acids: CAIMTGGSNTGELFF.

By frequency in the sample, this clone is medium-sized. This chain connects TRBV10-2 to TRBJ1-1; possible D gene TRBD1, 5 bases. In germline, CDR1 is WSHSY, CDR2 SAAADI. V shed 4 bases and J shed 7 bases, with 13 bases lying between them. This CDR3 comprises 13 residues. The CDR3 is CASSGAGIGEAFF. The CDR3 DNA sequence: TGCGCCAGCAGTGGAGCAGGGATAGGTGAAGCTTTCTTT.

The rearrangement links TRBV27 to TRBJ2-1, with a weak D call TRBD2 (6 bases). Germline values: CDR1 MNHEY, CDR2 SMNVEV (reference sequence). The CDR3 covers 14 residues. Trimming took off 6 bases at V and 8 bases at J, with 17 bases between the two ends. The CDR3 DNA reads TGTGCCAGCAGCCGTACTAGCCGTCCGGATGAGCAGTTCTTC. It encodes CASSRTSRPDEQFF.

The chain joins TRBV12-5 to TRBJ2-7, with D unresolved. Germline V gene sequence: CDR1 LGHNT, CDR2 FRNRAP. V was cut by 0 bases and J by 10 bases, with 7 bases left in between. The CDR3 is made up of 11 amino acids. The CDR3 is CASGLVGFQYF. CDR3 DNA sequence: TGTGCTAGTGGTTTGGTCGGGTTTCAGTACTTC.

The rearrangement uses TRBV4-2 and TRBJ1-3; 9 nucleotides agree with TRBD1. Losses at the gene ends were 5 bases for V and 4 bases for J; bases not matched to a gene: 3. CDR1 and CDR2 from the germline V gene are LGHNA and YNFKEQ. CDR3 length: 14 residues. The CDR3 coding sequence is TGTGCCAGCAGCACACAGGGGGCGGGAAACACCATATATTTT. Translated, it gives CASSTQGAGNTIYF.

The rearrangement links TRBV7-2 to TRBJ2-3; 10 bases map to TRBD2. This CDR3 is built from 14 residues. With V trimmed by 4 bases and J by 6 bases, 4 bases remained unmatched. Germline CDR1 is SGHTA and CDR2 is FQGNSA. In DNA form, the CDR3 reads TGTGCCAGCAGCTCTAGCGGGAGAGGGGATACGCAGTATTTT. Its translation is CASSSSGRGDTQYF.

This chain joins TRBV5-1 and TRBJ2-1; D unclear. V was shortened by 6 bases and J by 4 bases, with 5 bases between the two germline ends. The length of the CDR3 is 11 residues. From germline, CDR1 is SGHRS and CDR2 YFSETQ. The CDR3 DNA is TGCGCCAGCACCAGATACAATGAGCAGTTCTTC. It codes for CASTRYNEQFF.

The genes are TRBV5-1 and TRBJ2-1, with 13 positions matching TRBD2. The CDR3 is 15 amino acids. CDR1 is SGHRS, CDR2 YFSETQ, per germline. V shed 4 bases, J shed 10 bases, and the junction held 8 bases outside the gene matches. CDR3 in DNA: TGCGCCAGCAGCCAACGGACTAGCGGGAGTAACGAGCAGTTCTTC. Its protein is CASSQRTSGSNEQFF.

The chain uses TRBV4-2 and TRBJ2-2; 7 bases agree with TRBD2. The CDR3 contains 17 residues. V was clipped by 3 bases and J by 5 bases; unmatched bases: 12. The germline V gene encodes CDR1 LGHNA and CDR2 YNFKEQ. Here the CDR3 reads CASSQGEGLPGTGELFF. The CDR3, as DNA: TGTGCCAGCAGCCAGGGGGAGGGACTACCGGGGACCGGGGAGCTGTTTTTT.

The chain links TRBV7-2 to TRBJ1-2; 7 bases line up with TRBD1. Germline V gene data show CDR1 as SGHTA and CDR2 as FQGNSA. The V and J ends lost 4 bases and 4 bases, in that order; junction bases with no gene match: 6. The CDR3 loop spans 14 amino acids. The CDR3 is CASSSTGVGYGYTF. Here the CDR3 DNA reads TGTGCCAGCAGCTCTACAGGGGTCGGCTATGGCTACACCTTC.

This chain uses TRBV5-6 with TRBJ2-7; no definite D call. CDR3 size: 13 residues. Trimming pared 3 bases from V and 2 bases from J, leaving 9 bases between. Germline V gene data show CDR1 as SGHDT and CDR2 as YYEEEE. This chain's CDR3 is CASSSRPPYEQYF. In nucleotides, the CDR3 is TGTGCCAGCAGCTCGCGCCCCCCCTACGAGCAGTACTTC.

This clone was observed once. V gene TRBV5-1 combines with J gene TRBJ2-7; TRBD2 aligns across 7 bases. This CDR3 comprises 14 residues. Unmatched junction bases numbered 5, after V lost 0 bases and J lost 5 bases. Germline lookup yields CDR1 SGHRS and CDR2 YFSETQ. For the CDR3, the DNA is TGCGCCAGCAGCTTGGGACTAGCAGGGCACGAGCAGTACTTC. It encodes CASSLGLAGHEQYF.

J is TRBJ2-7 and V is TRBV9; D might be TRBD1 (6 bases). Germline-derived CDR1 and CDR2 are SGDLS and YYNGEE. The CDR3 contains 15 residues. V was cut by 3 bases and J by 7 bases, with 20 bases left in between. The CDR3 is CASSALGTQTGEQYF. The CDR3 DNA follows: TGTGCCAGCAGCGCGCTCGGGACCCAGACAGGAGAGCAGTACTTC. Together with reference TRBV9 and TRBJ2-7, the CDR3 gives the full variable domain: DSGVTQTPKHLITATGQRVTLRCSPRSGDLSVYWYQQSLDQGLQFLIQYYNGEERAKGNILERFSAQQFPDLHSELNLSSLELGDSALYFCASSALGTQTGEQYFGPGTRLTVT.

V gene TRBV27 combines with J gene TRBJ2-7; 12 bases are shared with TRBD2. Germline trimming cut 5 bases from V and 6 bases from J; bases unmatched to any gene: 8. CDR1 is MNHEY, CDR2 SMNVEV, per germline (reference sequence). The CDR3 totals 15 residues. CDR3 DNA: TGTGCCAGCAGTCCGGAGACTAGCGGGAGTATCGAGCAGTACTTC. Translating gives CASSPETSGSIEQYF.

The chain has TRBV28 and TRBJ2-2; D call uncertain. V gave up 6 bases and J gave up 0 bases, with 8 bases separating them. CDR1 and CDR2 from the germline V gene are MDHEN and SYDVKM. CDR3 size: 14 residues. This CDR3 is CASRAQSNTGELFF. CDR3 in DNA: TGTGCCAGCAGGGCTCAGTCGAACACCGGGGAGCTGTTTTTT.

The chain combines TRBV5-4 with TRBJ1-1; 8 bases are a match to TRBD1. The CDR3 spans 15 residues. V lost 0 bases, J lost 3 bases, and 4 bases stayed unmatched. Germline V gene lookup returns CDR1 SGHNT and CDR2 YYREEE (reference sequence). CDR3 residues: CASSLAGTGDTEAFF. In DNA form, the CDR3 reads TGTGCCAGCAGCTTGGCCGGGACAGGAGACACTGAAGCTTTCTTT.